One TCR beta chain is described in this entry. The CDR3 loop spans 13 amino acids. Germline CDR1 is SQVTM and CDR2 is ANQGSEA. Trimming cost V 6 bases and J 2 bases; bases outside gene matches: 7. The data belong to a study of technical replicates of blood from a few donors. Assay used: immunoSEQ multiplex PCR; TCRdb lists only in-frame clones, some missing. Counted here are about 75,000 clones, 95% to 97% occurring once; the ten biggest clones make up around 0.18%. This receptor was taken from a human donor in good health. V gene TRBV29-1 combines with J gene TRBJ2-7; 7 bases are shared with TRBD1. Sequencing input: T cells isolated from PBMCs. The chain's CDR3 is CSVEFGQAYEQYF. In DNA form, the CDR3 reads TGCAGCGTCGAATTCGGACAGGCCTACGAGCAGTACTTC.